This TCR beta chain is from a study of T cell clusters in autoimmune cytopenias. TRB amplification used approximately 250 ng of peripheral blood genomic DNA. This clonotype shows up as medium-sized by frequency. CDR3 size: 12 residues. Germline CDR1 LNHNV, CDR2 YYDKDF (reference sequence). TRB was amplified by touch-down multiplex PCR, primer pools A and B combined. TCRdb reprocessed the multiplex PCR reads; each CDR3 protein has one entry and no DNA is given. This sample's table has about 5,300 distinct CDR3 sequences. This same sample was also part of a study on T cell repertoires in aging, cancer and after chemotherapy.

The chain has TRBV15 and TRBJ2-3. The sequenced material came from peripheral blood. The sequence came from a human donor in good health. CDR3 sequence: CATSRVGVTQYF. Drawing the rest from reference TRBV15 and TRBJ2-3, the complete variable domain is DAMVIQNPRYQVTQFGKPVTLSCSQTLNHNVMYWYQQKSSQAPKLLFHYYDKDFNNEADTPDNFQSRRPNTSFCFLDIRSPGLGDTAMYLCATSRVGVTQYFGPGTRLTVL.